A single sample is the source of the 9 T cell receptor beta chains below, sequenced in a study of PD-L1 blockade in urothelial cancer. Assay: immunoSEQ multiplex PCR; the TCRdb copy retains only in-frame clones and omits some. Here the sample spans around 100,000 clones, nearly 90% being singletons. Documented time point: pretreatment peripheral blood. The source was PBMCs, collected around atezolizumab (anti-PD-L1) treatment. The receptor set was obtained from a man in his sixties with urothelial cancer.

The chain combines TRBV5-1 with TRBJ2-3; 9 nucleotides match TRBD2. Per germline, CDR1 SGHRS and CDR2 YFSETQ. CDR3 length: 15 amino acids. The V gene end was trimmed by 4 bases and the J gene end by 2 bases; junction bases not matched to a gene: 5. CDR3 sequence reads: CASSTRTSDTDTQYF. The CDR3 coding sequence is TGCGCCAGCAGCACGCGGACTAGCGACACAGATACGCAGTATTTT.

CDR3 sequence reads: CASSLAIAGSIDTQYF. The CDR3 coding sequence is TGTGCCAGCAGCTTGGCGATAGCGGGGTCGATAGATACGCAGTATTTT. The V and J genes are TRBV5-4 and TRBJ2-3, with 8 bases fitting TRBD2. V shed 0 bases and J 5 bases; nucleotides not matched to a gene: 8. The length of the CDR3 is 16 residues. Germline CDR1 and CDR2: SGHNT and YYREEE (reference sequence).

This clone was counted only a few times. This chain uses TRBV4-1 with TRBJ1-6; 7 bases line up with TRBD1. V was clipped by 1 base and J by 9 bases; unmatched bases: 9. Germline lookup yields CDR1 MGHRA and CDR2 YSYEKL. The CDR3 loop spans 16 amino acids. Written as DNA, the CDR3 is TGCGCCAGCAGCCAAGTACCCGAGGGGGCAGGTTCACCCCTCCACTTT. Its translation: CASSQVPEGAGSPLHF.

This rearrangement joins TRBV7-2 to TRBJ2-7, with TRBD1 as a possible D gene (5 bases). The CDR3 is 14 residues long. Trimming removed 2 bases at V and 1 base at J, with 9 bases between. Germline CDR1 SGHTA, CDR2 FQGNSA. CDR3 in amino acids: CASSLTAGSYEQYF. CDR3 in DNA: TGTGCCAGCAGCTTAACGGCAGGGTCCTACGAGCAGTACTTC. The entire variable domain, with the rest obtained from reference TRBV7-2 and TRBJ2-7, is as follows: GAGVSQSPSNKVTEKGKDVELRCDPISGHTALYWYRQSLGQGLEFLIYFQGNSAPDKSGLPSDRFSAERTGGSVSTLTIQRTQQEDSAVYLCASSLTAGSYEQYFGPGTRLTVT.

The rearrangement joins TRBV28 to TRBJ2-3, with 7 bases aligning to TRBD1. After removal of 4 bases from V and 2 bases from J, the junction contained 3 bases not matched to a gene. This CDR3 region has 14 residues. The V gene's germline CDR1 is MDHEN and CDR2 SYDVKM. CDR3 sequence (DNA): TGTGCCAGCAGTTGGGACAGACCCACAGATACGCAGTATTTT. Protein sequence: CASSWDRPTDTQYF.

This rearrangement joins TRBV2 to TRBJ2-7; the D gene is possibly TRBD2 (6 bases). The ends were cut back, 3 bases at V and 3 bases at J, with 12 bases in the middle. This CDR3 has 14 residues. Germline loops: CDR1 SNHLY, CDR2 FYNNEI. The CDR3 is CASSDRRTNYEQYF. The CDR3 DNA sequence: TGTGCCAGCAGTGATCGGCGGACTAACTACGAGCAGTACTTC. The whole variable domain, remainder taken from reference TRBV2 and TRBJ2-7, is EPEVTQTPSHQVTQMGQEVILRCVPISNHLYFYWYRQILGQKVEFLVSFYNNEISEKSEIFDDQFSVERPDGSNFTLKIRSTKLEDSAMYFCASSDRRTNYEQYFGPGTRLTVT.

The V and J genes are TRBV18 and TRBJ1-3; 9 bases are a match to TRBD1. V shed 4 bases, J shed 4 bases, and the junction held 8 bases outside the gene matches. The CDR3 sequence is 16 residues long. Germline V CDR1 and CDR2: KGHSH, LQKENI. DNA for the CDR3: TGTGCCAGCTCACTCCACGGGACAGGGACAGGAAACACCATATATTTT. This codes for CASSLHGTGTGNTIYF.

The gene calls are TRBV19 and TRBJ1-2, with a tentative D call TRBD1 (5 bases). The CDR3 sequence is 14 residues long. Germline V gene data show CDR1 as LNHDA and CDR2 as SQIVND (reference sequence). Deletions cut 7 bases from V and 3 bases from J, with 15 bases between. The CDR3 loop reads CASTRRVGDYGYTF. The CDR3 nucleotides read TGTGCCAGTACCCGCAGGGTTGGTGACTATGGCTACACCTTC.

The J gene is TRBJ1-1, the V gene TRBV5-4, with D perhaps TRBD1 (5 bases). In germline, CDR1 is SGHNT, CDR2 YYREEE (reference sequence). The CDR3 is made up of 13 amino acids. The V end lost 5 bases, the J end lost 0 bases, and 8 bases lay between the germline ends. CDR3 nucleotides: TGTGCCAGCAGTCAACAGGTGAACACTGAAGCTTTCTTT. It specifies CASSQQVNTEAFF.